The present TCR beta chain was sequenced within a study of blood T cell repertoires in COVID-19. This clone has more than one count but fewer than ten. The CDR3 loop spans 15 amino acids. V lost 4 bases and J 5 bases, leaving 16 bases between the germline ends. Germline values: CDR1 SGHRS, CDR2 YFSETQ. In the original analysis: Amplification from reference gene primers served as the basis for estimated nucleated cell counts. The data were produced by immunoSEQ multiplex PCR, yet TCRdb's version contains in-frame clones alone and is incomplete. V and J calls plus clone size are reproduced from that table; the DNA served to infer D and trimming. The sample records more than 80,000 clones, approximately 80% being singletons.

Sequencing was performed on peripheral blood. The V gene is TRBV5-1, the J gene TRBJ1-5, with D perhaps matching TRBD1 (5 bases). The receptor was isolated from a woman between 65 and 79 years old with acute or convalescent COVID-19. The CDR3 reads CASSRDGSGDQPQHF. DNA for the CDR3: TGCGCCAGCAGCAGGGACGGTTCGGGGGATCAGCCCCAGCATTTT.